The 30 T cell receptor beta chains below come from one sample, sequenced in a study of vaccination and CD4 T cells after COVID-19. Which antigens these TCRs recognize remains unknown. The assay that was used to sequence DNA from cultured CD4+ T cells was the Oncomine TCR Beta short-read assay. TCRdb processed the PCR reads anew with MiXCR; each CDR3 protein has one entry. Found here are about 19,000 distinct CDR3 sequences, over 40% of them singletons; the top ten hold 2.5%. Treatment described: approximately 9-day PBMC culture with coronavirus spike peptide pools or control peptides (ViraFEST assay). Sample: CD4+ T cells from blood, cultured in vitro, taken after SARS-CoV-2 vaccination. Receptors originate from a human donor who had recovered from COVID-19.

The V gene is TRBV18, the J gene TRBJ2-5, with a possible D match to TRBD2 (6 bases). Looked up from germline, CDR1 is KGHSH and CDR2 is LQKENI. V lost 2 bases to trimming and J lost 5 bases, with 15 bases between them. The length of the CDR3 is 15 residues. In DNA form, the CDR3 reads TGTGCCAGCTCACCAATCGGAGGGTCTCGGGAGACCCAGTACTTC. Amino acid sequence: CASSPIGGSRETQYF.

The rearrangement joins TRBV20-1 to TRBJ2-3; 11 nucleotides align to TRBD2. The CDR3 contains 16 residues. The V gene end was trimmed by 6 bases and the J gene end by 2 bases; junction bases not matched to a gene: 10. Germline CDR1 reads DFQATT; CDR2 reads SNEGSKA (reference sequence). CDR3 DNA: TGCAGTGCCCTTCGACTAGCGGGGCTATCCACAGATACGCAGTATTTT. Protein: CSALRLAGLSTDTQYF.

The gene calls are TRBV7-7 and TRBJ2-5; perhaps TRBD2 as D (6 bases). The ends were cut back, 5 bases at V and 5 bases at J, with 12 bases in the middle. This CDR3 has 13 amino acids. Germline V CDR1 and CDR2: SSHAT, FNYEAQ (reference sequence). The CDR3 coding sequence is TGTGCCAGCAGCCCCGACAGCGGGGAGACCCAGTACTTC. It is translated as CASSPDSGETQYF.

This clonotype was detected only a few times. J is TRBJ2-6 and V is TRBV30, with 7 bases matching TRBD1. CDR3 size: 13 residues. The germline V gene encodes CDR1 GTSNPN and CDR2 SVGIG (reference sequence). The V gene end was trimmed by 5 bases and the J gene end by 4 bases; junction bases not matched to a gene: 2. Here the CDR3 DNA reads TGTGCCTGGGGGACAGCCGGGGCCAACGTCCTGACTTTC. It specifies CAWGTAGANVLTF.

The chain uses TRBV12-3 or TRBV12-4 and TRBJ2-1, with TRBD2 matching over 14 bases. With V trimmed by 5 bases and J by 0 bases, 3 bases remained unmatched. The CDR3 has 17 residues. The CDR3 DNA reads TGTGCCAGCAGTGGACTAGCGGGGGGCCTCTCCTACAATGAGCAGTTCTTC. Its protein product is CASSGLAGGLSYNEQFF.

This clonotype was detected only a few times. The chain has TRBV10-3 and TRBJ1-1; TRBD1 is a possible D gene (5 bases). Germline-derived CDR1 and CDR2 are ENHRY and SYGVKD. The CDR3 is 14 amino acids. V lost 10 bases, J lost 0 bases, and 15 bases lay in between. Written as DNA, the CDR3 is TGTGCCACGGGGGGAGGCGGACTGAACACTGAAGCTTTCTTT. This sequence encodes CATGGGGLNTEAFF.

This chain connects TRBV5-4 to TRBJ2-3; 8 nucleotides line up with TRBD2. The V gene end was trimmed by 3 bases and the J gene end by 6 bases; junction bases not matched to a gene: 9. CDR3 length: 15 amino acids. Germline V lookup: CDR1 SGHNT, CDR2 YYREEE (reference sequence). The CDR3 coding sequence is TGTGCCAGCAGCTCCTTACGGGGGGGCCGTGATACGCAGTATTTT. It translates to CASSSLRGGRDTQYF.

The J gene is TRBJ2-1, the V gene TRBV24-1; TRBD2 aligns across 14 bases. Looked up from germline, CDR1 is KGHDR and CDR2 is SFDVKD. CDR3 length: 14 amino acids. Unmatched junction bases numbered 4, after V lost 9 bases and J lost 7 bases. CDR3 in DNA: TGTGCCACCGCTGGACTAGCGGGAGGTAATGAGCAGTTCTTC. This codes for CATAGLAGGNEQFF.

The V call is TRBV7-9, the J call TRBJ1-1; D may be TRBD1 (6 bases). V was pared by 5 bases and J by 4 bases, with 17 bases between. Per germline, CDR1 SEHNR and CDR2 FQNEAQ (reference sequence). The CDR3 runs to 15 residues. The CDR3 region is CASSLSSSRGTEAFF. The CDR3 nucleotides are TGTGCCAGCAGCCTATCCTCCTCCAGGGGCACTGAAGCTTTCTTT.

The chain links TRBV4-2 to TRBJ1-2; D ambiguous. This CDR3 contains 14 residues. Germline CDR1 LGHNA, CDR2 YNFKEQ. Trimming shortened V by 0 bases and J by 7 bases, and 12 bases separated the two germline ends. The chain's CDR3 is CASSQDRAFTGYTF. Here the CDR3 DNA reads TGTGCCAGCAGCCAAGATAGGGCGTTCACTGGCTACACCTTC.

DNA of the CDR3: TGCAGTGCCAGGACAGGGCTTTCTGGGGCCAACGTCCTGACTTTC. It translates to CSARTGLSGANVLTF. The chain has TRBV20-1 and TRBJ2-6; 8 nucleotides line up with TRBD1. With V trimmed by 6 bases and J by 1 base, 5 bases remained unmatched. The germline CDR1 and CDR2 sequences are DFQATT and SNEGSKA (reference sequence). This CDR3 spans 15 amino acids.

The chain uses TRBV7-8 and TRBJ2-7; tentative D call: TRBD1 (6 bases). Germline values: CDR1 SGHVS, CDR2 FQNEAQ. V lost 0 bases, J lost 3 bases, and 15 bases lay in between. This CDR3 spans 16 amino acids. CDR3 sequence (DNA): TGTGCCAGCAGCTTAGCGCTAGGGGGAGTATTCTACGAGCAGTACTTC. It is translated as CASSLALGGVFYEQYF.

The CDR3 is CSARKRTGADTEAFF. The CDR3 nucleotides are TGCAGTGCTAGAAAACGGACAGGAGCGGACACTGAAGCTTTCTTT. The V gene is TRBV20-1, the J gene TRBJ1-1; 7 bases match TRBD1. Looked up from germline, CDR1 is DFQATT and CDR2 is SNEGSKA (reference sequence). This CDR3 region has 15 residues. V trimming: 2 bases; J trimming: 3 bases; junction bases outside the gene matches: 9.

This chain connects TRBV7-3 to TRBJ1-1; D might be TRBD1 (6 bases). The CDR3 spans 14 residues. Trimming stripped 5 bases from V and 0 bases from J, with 10 bases between. Germline loops: CDR1 SGHTA, CDR2 FQGTGA. The CDR3 protein is CASSPRGLNTEAFF. CDR3 sequence (DNA): TGTGCCAGCAGCCCGCGGGGGCTGAACACTGAAGCTTTCTTT.

The rearrangement links TRBV19 to TRBJ2-6; 11 positions match TRBD2. This CDR3 region has 17 residues. The ends lost 5 bases at V and 1 base at J; junction bases unmatched: 4. The germline CDR1 and CDR2 sequences are LNHDA and SQIVND (reference sequence). This CDR3 reads CASSLTSGMSGANVLTF. The CDR3, as DNA: TGTGCCAGTAGTTTGACTAGCGGGATGTCTGGGGCCAACGTCCTGACTTTC.

This chain connects TRBV7-2 to TRBJ1-2; a possible D gene is TRBD1 (5 bases). V lost 1 base and J lost 5, with 14 bases in between. Germline V gene lookup returns CDR1 SGHTA and CDR2 FQGNSA. This CDR3 spans 15 amino acids. The CDR3 DNA reads as TGTGCCAGCAGCTTAGGAGTGGTTCAGGGTTATGGCTACACCTTC. The encoded protein is CASSLGVVQGYGYTF.

DNA of the CDR3: TGCAGTGCTAGGATCCAGGGGAAGGGCTCACCCCTCCACTTT. Its protein is CSARIQGKGSPLHF. The J gene is TRBJ1-6, the V gene TRBV20-1; D might be TRBD1 (6 bases). The CDR3 has 14 residues. Germline CDR1 DFQATT, CDR2 SNEGSKA (reference sequence). Trimming took off 3 bases at V and 10 bases at J, with 16 bases between the two ends.

This clonotype was counted between two and nine times. The J gene is TRBJ1-3, the V gene TRBV20-1, with a weak D call TRBD1 (6 bases). The CDR3 runs 16 residues. CDR1 is DFQATT and CDR2 is SNEGSKA in the germline V gene (reference sequence). V gave up 0 bases and J gave up 4 bases, with 16 bases separating them. The CDR3 is CSAREIVGQLGNTIYF. The CDR3 DNA sequence: TGCAGTGCTAGAGAGATCGTAGGACAGCTAGGAAACACCATATATTTT.

The rearrangement links TRBV30 to TRBJ1-1, with unresolved D. Germline assignment: CDR1 GTSNPN and CDR2 SVGIG (reference sequence). Trimming pared 0 bases from V and 4 bases from J, leaving 3 bases between. The CDR3 consists of 11 residues. The CDR3 region has the DNA TGTGCCTGGAGTGTAGGCACTGAAGCTTTCTTT. It specifies CAWSVGTEAFF.

The chain uses TRBV6-5 and TRBJ2-7, with a weak D call TRBD2 (6 bases). V was shortened by 0 bases and J by 4 bases, with 13 bases between the two germline ends. CDR1 is MNHEY, CDR2 SVGAGI, per germline. The CDR3 contains 15 residues. The CDR3 is CASSYSMASAYEQYF. DNA of the CDR3: TGTGCCAGCAGTTACTCGATGGCTAGCGCGTACGAGCAGTACTTC.

This clonotype was counted between two and nine times. The V call is TRBV11-2, the J call TRBJ2-5; tentatively, D is TRBD1 (6 bases). In germline, CDR1 is SGHAT, CDR2 FQNNGV. This CDR3 spans 15 amino acids. Between the trimmed V and J ends, which lost 2 bases and 3 bases, there was a span of 13 bases. The CDR3 loop is CASSLSKPGEETQYF. In DNA, the CDR3 is TGTGCCAGCAGCTTAAGCAAACCAGGGGAAGAGACCCAGTACTTC.

This clonotype was observed a handful of times. The rearrangement joins TRBV15 to TRBJ1-2, with D hard to call. The V end lost 0 bases, the J end lost 6 bases, and 14 bases lay between the germline ends. This CDR3 comprises 15 residues. Germline V CDR1 and CDR2: LNHNV, YYDKDF (reference sequence). Written as DNA, the CDR3 is TGTGCCACCAGCAGAGACCGGGTTGGGAGGCATGGCTACACCTTC. As protein: CATSRDRVGRHGYTF.

The table lists this clonotype with a few counts. This chain uses TRBV7-3 with TRBJ1-2; TRBD1 is a possible D gene (6 bases). There are 14 residues in the CDR3. Germline V CDR1 and CDR2: SGHTA, FQGTGA. The germline V and J ends were trimmed by 6 bases and 7 bases, with 18 bases remaining between them. The CDR3 protein is CASSPVGGASGYTF. In DNA form, the CDR3 reads TGTGCCAGCAGTCCCGTGGGGGGGGCGAGTGGCTACACCTTC.

This clonotype is large. J is TRBJ2-5 and V is TRBV20-1; tentatively, D is TRBD1 (5 bases). Germline CDR1 is DFQATT and CDR2 is SNEGSKA (reference sequence). The CDR3 length is 14 residues. Between the trimmed V and J ends, which lost 4 bases and 7 bases, there was a span of 19 bases. The CDR3 sequence: CSAIGEPVVMTQYF. DNA of the CDR3: TGCAGTGCTATAGGGGAACCGGTCGTCATGACCCAGTACTTC.

Here the CDR3 reads CASSLSTGANVLTF. CDR3 in DNA: TGTGCCAGCAGTTTATCTACAGGGGCCAACGTCCTGACTTTC. V and J are TRBV28 and TRBJ2-6, with no clear D. Trimming left V 1 base short and J 4 bases short, with 5 bases between. Germline assignment: CDR1 MDHEN and CDR2 SYDVKM. CDR3 length: 14 amino acids.

This clonotype occurred a few times. The chain combines TRBV11-3 with TRBJ1-6; D remains unclear. This CDR3 is built from 19 residues. Trimming shortened V by 4 bases and J by 0 bases, and 19 bases separated the two germline ends. CDR1 is SGHNT, CDR2 YENEEA, per germline. In DNA form, the CDR3 reads TGTGCCAGCAGCTCCCCGACGGGCGGGCCAAGCTCCTATAATTCACCCCTCCACTTT. Encoded protein: CASSSPTGGPSSYNSPLHF.

V gene TRBV15 combines with J gene TRBJ2-3; maybe TRBD2 (6 bases). CDR1 and CDR2 (germline): LNHNV, YYDKDF (reference sequence). The CDR3 consists of 17 residues. V lost 3 bases, J lost 4 bases, and 20 bases lay in between. The CDR3, as DNA: TGTGCCACCAGCAGTGCTGTGGGACTGCGTGTTTCAGATACGCAGTATTTT. Protein product: CATSSAVGLRVSDTQYF.

This clonotype was counted only a few times. The chain combines TRBV7-2 with TRBJ2-7, with a tentative D call TRBD1 (6 bases). Per the germline V gene, CDR1 is SGHTA and CDR2 is FQGNSA. The CDR3 runs 16 residues. Trimming removed 5 bases at V and 0 bases at J, with 17 bases between. CDR3 bases: TGTGCCAGCAGCACGCCCACCCAGGGGAGCTCCTACGAGCAGTACTTC. Protein sequence: CASSTPTQGSSYEQYF.

The chain has TRBV6-1 and TRBJ2-7, with D unclear. Germline V gene data show CDR1 as MNHNS and CDR2 as SASEGT. Trimming left V 2 bases short and J 3 bases short, with 17 bases between. CDR3 length equals 16 residues. CDR3 in DNA: TGTGCCAGCAGTGAAAGGCAGTTCCCAAACCTCTACGAGCAGTACTTC. Translated, it gives CASSERQFPNLYEQYF.

The J gene is TRBJ2-3, the V gene TRBV7-9, with 8 bases identical to TRBD2. J was trimmed by 0 bases and V by 4 bases; bases with no gene match: 18. This CDR3 is 20 amino acids long. The germline gives CDR1 SEHNR, CDR2 FQNEAQ (reference sequence). This chain's CDR3 is CASSSRALAGRRTSTDTQYF. Written as DNA, the CDR3 is TGTGCCAGCAGCTCAAGAGCGCTAGCGGGCCGTCGAACAAGCACAGATACGCAGTATTTT.